The clone carrying this TCR beta chain was observed a single time. The CDR3 runs 18 residues. Trimming stripped 4 bases from V and 3 bases from J, with 27 bases between. CDR1 is GTSNPN, CDR2 SVGIG, per germline (reference sequence). The table came from immunoSEQ multiplex PCR; TCRdb's copy has only in-frame clones and leaves some out. Of approximately 100,000 clones detected, roughly 60% appear once; the ten largest clones hold approximately 35%. The data were taken from a study of cytotoxic CD8 clonotypes in ibrutinib-treated CLL. This sample comprised PBMCs, obtained after 24 months of ibrutinib treatment. This chain joins TRBV30 and TRBJ1-2; possibly TRBD1 for D (5 bases). The TCR originated in a human donor with chronic lymphocytic leukemia. CDR3 protein: CAWNGGPLAGQLYYGYTF. CDR3 DNA sequence: TGTGCCTGGAACGGCGGCCCTCTAGCGGGGCAGTTATACTATGGCTACACCTTC.